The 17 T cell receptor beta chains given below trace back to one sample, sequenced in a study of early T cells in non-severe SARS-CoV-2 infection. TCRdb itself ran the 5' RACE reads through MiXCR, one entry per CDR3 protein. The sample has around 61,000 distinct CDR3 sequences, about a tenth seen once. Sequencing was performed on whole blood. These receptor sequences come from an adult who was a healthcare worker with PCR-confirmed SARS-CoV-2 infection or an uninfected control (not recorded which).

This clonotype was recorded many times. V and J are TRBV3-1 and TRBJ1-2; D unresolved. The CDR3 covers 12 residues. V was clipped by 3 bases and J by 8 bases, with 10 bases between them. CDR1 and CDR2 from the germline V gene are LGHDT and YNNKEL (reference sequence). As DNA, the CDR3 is TGTGCCAGCAGCCAGACGAACGGGGGCTACACCTTC. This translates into CASSQTNGGYTF.

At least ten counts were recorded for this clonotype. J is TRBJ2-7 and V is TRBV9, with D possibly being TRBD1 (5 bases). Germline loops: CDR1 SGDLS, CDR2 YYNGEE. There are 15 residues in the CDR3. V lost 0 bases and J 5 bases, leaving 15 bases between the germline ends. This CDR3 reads CASSVADSPKDEQYF. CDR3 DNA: TGTGCCAGCAGCGTAGCAGACAGCCCCAAGGACGAGCAGTACTTC.

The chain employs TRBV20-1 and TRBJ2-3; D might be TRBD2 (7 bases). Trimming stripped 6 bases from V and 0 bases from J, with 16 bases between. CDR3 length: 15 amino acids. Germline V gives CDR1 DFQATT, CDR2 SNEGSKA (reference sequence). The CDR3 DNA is TGCAGTGCGTCCCGGGGGGCGACTAGCACAGATACGCAGTATTTT. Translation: CSASRGATSTDTQYF.

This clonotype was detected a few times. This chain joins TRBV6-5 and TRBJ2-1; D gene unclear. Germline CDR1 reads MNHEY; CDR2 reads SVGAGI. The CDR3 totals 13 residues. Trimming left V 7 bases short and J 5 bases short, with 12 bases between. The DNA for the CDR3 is TGTGCCAGCACCCTCCGGGCCCACAATGAGCAGTTCTTC. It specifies CASTLRAHNEQFF.

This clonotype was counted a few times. CDR3 sequence: CSARVSPAGEQYF. The CDR3 nucleotides read TGCAGTGCTAGAGTTTCCCCCGCCGGGGAGCAGTACTTC. The V gene is TRBV20-1, the J gene TRBJ2-7; no reliable D call. Germline V gives CDR1 DFQATT, CDR2 SNEGSKA (reference sequence). Trimming pared 1 base from V and 7 bases from J, leaving 14 bases between. This CDR3 is 13 amino acids long.

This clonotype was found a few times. The CDR3 spells CSARDPAGAYNEQFF. The DNA of the CDR3 is TGCAGTGCTAGAGATCCGGCGGGGGCTTACAATGAGCAGTTCTTC. The V and J genes are TRBV20-1 and TRBJ2-1, with D perhaps matching TRBD2 (7 bases). Trimming left V 0 bases short and J 4 bases short, with 13 bases between. This CDR3 has 15 amino acids. Germline V gene lookup returns CDR1 DFQATT and CDR2 SNEGSKA (reference sequence).

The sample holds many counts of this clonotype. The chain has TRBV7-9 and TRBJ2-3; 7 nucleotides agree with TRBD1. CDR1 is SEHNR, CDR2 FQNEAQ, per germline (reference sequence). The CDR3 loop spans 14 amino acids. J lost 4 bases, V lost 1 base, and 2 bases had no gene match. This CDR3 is CASSLVQGADTQYF. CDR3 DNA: TGTGCCAGCAGCTTAGTCCAGGGGGCAGATACGCAGTATTTT.

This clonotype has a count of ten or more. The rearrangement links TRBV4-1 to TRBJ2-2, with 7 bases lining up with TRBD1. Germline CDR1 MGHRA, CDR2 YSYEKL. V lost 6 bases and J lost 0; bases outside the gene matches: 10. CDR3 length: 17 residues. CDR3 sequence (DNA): TGCGCCAGCAGTCCCGAGGGGACAGCCGCGAACACCGGGGAGCTGTTTTTT. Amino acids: CASSPEGTAANTGELFF.

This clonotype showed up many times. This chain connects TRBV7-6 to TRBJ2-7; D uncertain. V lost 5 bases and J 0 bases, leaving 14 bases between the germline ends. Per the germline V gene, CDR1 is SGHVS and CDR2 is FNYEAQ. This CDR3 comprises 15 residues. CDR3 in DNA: TGTGCCAGCAGCCTTAACCCCTCTAGCTCCTACGAGCAGTACTTC. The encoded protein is CASSLNPSSSYEQYF.

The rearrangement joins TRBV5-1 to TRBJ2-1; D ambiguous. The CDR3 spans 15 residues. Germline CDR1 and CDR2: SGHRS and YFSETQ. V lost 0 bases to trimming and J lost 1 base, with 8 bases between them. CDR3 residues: CASSLAAPSYNEQFF. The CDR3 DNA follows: TGCGCCAGCAGCTTGGCGGCCCCATCCTACAATGAGCAGTTCTTC.

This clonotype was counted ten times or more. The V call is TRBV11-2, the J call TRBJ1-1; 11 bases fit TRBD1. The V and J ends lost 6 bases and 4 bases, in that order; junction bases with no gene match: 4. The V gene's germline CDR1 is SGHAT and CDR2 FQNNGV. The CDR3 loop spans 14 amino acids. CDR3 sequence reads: CASRRGTGGTEAFF. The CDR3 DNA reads TGTGCCAGCAGAAGAGGGACAGGGGGCACTGAAGCTTTCTTT.

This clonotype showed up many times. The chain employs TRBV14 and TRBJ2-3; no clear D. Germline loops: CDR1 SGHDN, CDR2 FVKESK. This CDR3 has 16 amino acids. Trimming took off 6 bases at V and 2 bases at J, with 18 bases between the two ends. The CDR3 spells CASSPITASPTDTQYF. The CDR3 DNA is TGTGCCAGCAGTCCAATAACCGCGAGCCCCACAGATACGCAGTATTTT.

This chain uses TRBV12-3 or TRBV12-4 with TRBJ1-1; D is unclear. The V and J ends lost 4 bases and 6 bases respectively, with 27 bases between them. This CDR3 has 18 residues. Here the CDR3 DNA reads TGTGCCAGCAGTTCCCCCCTCGCCGACGTTTGGTCGGCGGCTGAAGCTTTCTTT. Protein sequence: CASSSPLADVWSAAEAFF.

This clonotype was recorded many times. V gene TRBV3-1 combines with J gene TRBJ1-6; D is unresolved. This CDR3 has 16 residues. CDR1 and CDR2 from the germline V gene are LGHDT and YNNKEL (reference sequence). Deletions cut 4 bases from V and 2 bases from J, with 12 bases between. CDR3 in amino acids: CASSRTTNTYNSPLHF. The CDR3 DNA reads TGTGCCAGCAGCCGGACGACCAACACCTATAATTCACCCCTCCACTTT. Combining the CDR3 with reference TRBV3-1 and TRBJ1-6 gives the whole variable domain DTAVSQTPKYLVTQMGNDKSIKCEQNLGHDTMYWYKQDSKKFLKIMFSYNNKELIINETVPNRFSPKSPDKAHLNLHINSLELGDSAVYFCASSRTTNTYNSPLHFGNGTRLTVT.

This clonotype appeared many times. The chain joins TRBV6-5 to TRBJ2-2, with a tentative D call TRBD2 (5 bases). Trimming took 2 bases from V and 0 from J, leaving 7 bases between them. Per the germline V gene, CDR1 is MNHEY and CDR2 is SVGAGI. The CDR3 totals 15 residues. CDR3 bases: TGTGCCAGCAGTTACGCACTAGCGAACACCGGGGAGCTGTTTTTT. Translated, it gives CASSYALANTGELFF.

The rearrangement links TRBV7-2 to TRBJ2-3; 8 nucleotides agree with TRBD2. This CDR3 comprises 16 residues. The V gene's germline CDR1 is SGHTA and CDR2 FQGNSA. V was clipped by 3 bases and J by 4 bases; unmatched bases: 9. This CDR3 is CASSFSGGAGSDTQYF. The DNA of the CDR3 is TGTGCCAGCAGCTTTTCCGGGGGGGCCGGTTCAGATACGCAGTATTTT. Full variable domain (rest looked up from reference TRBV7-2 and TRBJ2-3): GAGVSQSPSNKVTEKGKDVELRCDPISGHTALYWYRQSLGQGLEFLIYFQGNSAPDKSGLPSDRFSAERTGGSVSTLTIQRTQQEDSAVYLCASSFSGGAGSDTQYFGPGTRLTVL.

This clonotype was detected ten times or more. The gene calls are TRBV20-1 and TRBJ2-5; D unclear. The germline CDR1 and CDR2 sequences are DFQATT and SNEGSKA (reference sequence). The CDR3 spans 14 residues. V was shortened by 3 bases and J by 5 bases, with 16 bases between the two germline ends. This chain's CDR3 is CSASHPLGWETQYF. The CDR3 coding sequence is TGCAGTGCTAGTCACCCGTTGGGGTGGGAGACCCAGTACTTC.